The 31 T cell receptor beta chains below come from one sample, sequenced in a study of shared clonotypes between healthy human individuals (dated by TCRdb to about 2020). Libraries were made using the immunoSEQ multiplex PCR assay. Not all clones reach the TCRdb copy of this immuneACCESS table, which keeps in-frame sequences only. Checked studies attribute under half of the gap to unresolved V genes and leave the rest unexplained. Present in this sample are fewer than 1.8 million clones, approximately 98.5% of which were seen just once. The leading ten clones occupy 0.3% to 0.45% of the sample. The sample comprised naive CD4+ T cells sorted from blood. The label giving this sample's cell subset or site can be read as: CD45RA+ positively selected. All receptors come from a man between 25 and 39 years old in good health.

V usage is TRBV19 and J usage is TRBJ2-7; tentatively, D is TRBD1 (6 bases). Between the trimmed V and J ends, which lost 2 bases and 0 bases, there was a span of 8 bases. The CDR3 is made up of 14 amino acids. CDR1 and CDR2 from the germline V gene are LNHDA and SQIVND (reference sequence). The chain's CDR3 is CASSILDSSYEQYF. The CDR3 bases are TGTGCCAGTAGTATACTGGACAGCTCCTACGAGCAGTACTTC.

As concerns this clone: Other DNA sequences within the sample encode an identical CDR3. J is TRBJ2-5 and V is TRBV20-1; D gene unclear. CDR3 length: 10 residues. CDR1 DFQATT and CDR2 SNEGSKA come from the germline V gene (reference sequence). V gave up 4 bases and J gave up 4 bases, with 4 bases separating them. CDR3 residues: CSAKRETQYF. As DNA, the CDR3 is TGCAGTGCTAAAAGAGAGACCCAGTACTTC.

The chain links TRBV28 to TRBJ2-3; TRBD2 might be the D (5 bases). CDR1 is MDHEN and CDR2 is SYDVKM in the germline V gene. With 5 bases removed from V and 1 base from J, the gap between germline ends came to 10 bases. The CDR3 spans 14 residues. CDR3 in DNA: TGTGCCAGCAGTCCGGGGTCCCGCACAGATACGCAGTATTTT. Translated: CASSPGSRTDTQYF. The complete variable domain, with remaining parts taken from reference TRBV28 and TRBJ2-3, reads DVKVTQSSRYLVKRTGEKVFLECVQDMDHENMFWYRQDPGLGLRLIYFSYDVKMKEKGDIPEGYSVSREKKERFSLILESASTNQTSMYLCASSPGSRTDTQYFGPGTRLTVL.

V and J are TRBV9 and TRBJ2-5; 8 bases align to TRBD2. Unmatched junction bases numbered 2, after V lost 0 bases and J lost 4 bases. The germline gives CDR1 SGDLS, CDR2 YYNGEE. CDR3 length equals 14 residues. The CDR3 DNA reads TGTGCCAGCAGCGTAGGTCGGGAGGGAGAGACCCAGTACTTC. It encodes CASSVGREGETQYF.

This chain joins TRBV30 and TRBJ2-7, with D possibly matching TRBD1 (5 bases). The V gene lost 3 bases and the J gene lost 2 bases, with 11 bases spanning the gap. The V gene's germline CDR1 is GTSNPN and CDR2 SVGIG (reference sequence). The CDR3 contains 13 residues. The DNA for the CDR3 is TGTGCCTGGAGCACACAGGCCACCTACGAGCAGTACTTC. This encodes CAWSTQATYEQYF.

The J gene is TRBJ2-5, the V gene TRBV7-9; possibly TRBD1 for D (8 bases). Germline CDR1 reads SEHNR; CDR2 reads FQNEAQ (reference sequence). Trimming took 3 bases from V and 1 from J, leaving 18 bases between them. The CDR3 totals 17 residues. The CDR3 coding sequence is TGTGCCAGCAGCTTCGCCGGGAGGCAGGGGGCCCAAGAGACCCAGTACTTC. Encoded protein: CASSFAGRQGAQETQYF.

The chain uses TRBV7-8 and TRBJ1-5; D perhaps matches TRBD1 (5 bases). The V and J ends lost 2 bases and 2 bases respectively, with 13 bases between them. Per the germline V gene, CDR1 is SGHVS and CDR2 is FQNEAQ. This CDR3 contains 16 residues. CDR3 protein: CASSLFAGTGNQPQHF. DNA for the CDR3: TGTGCCAGCAGCTTATTTGCCGGGACCGGCAATCAGCCCCAGCATTTT.

V usage is TRBV19 and J usage is TRBJ2-7; perhaps TRBD1 as D (5 bases). The length of the CDR3 is 14 residues. CDR1 and CDR2 from the germline V gene are LNHDA and SQIVND (reference sequence). V was cut by 5 bases and J by 7 bases, with 18 bases left in between. The CDR3, as DNA: TGTGCCAGTAGTCCCTCTGCAACACGACAGGAGCAGTACTTC. Protein: CASSPSATRQEQYF.

The CDR3 region is CASTPVGTEAFF. The CDR3 nucleotides read TGCGCCAGCACCCCAGTCGGGACTGAAGCTTTCTTT. The chain carries TRBV23-1 and TRBJ1-1, with D unresolved. TRBV23-1 is labeled an ORF, and its function is uncertain. The CDR3 covers 12 residues. V was clipped by 7 bases and J by 5 bases, with 11 bases between them.

The chain carries TRBV5-5 and TRBJ1-5, with TRBD1 as a possible D gene (5 bases). The V end was cut by 3 bases, the J end by 4 bases, with 17 bases between. The CDR3 runs to 16 residues. CDR1 is SGHKS, CDR2 YYEKEE, per germline (reference sequence). CDR3 nucleotide sequence: TGTGCCAGCAGCTATCAGACGGGACTGCAGAATCAGCCCCAGCATTTT. Protein product: CASSYQTGLQNQPQHF.

The chain combines TRBV28 with TRBJ2-2, with a weak D call TRBD1 (7 bases). Germline CDR1 is MDHEN and CDR2 is SYDVKM. Trimming removed 6 bases at V and 2 bases at J, with 16 bases between. CDR3 length: 16 amino acids. The CDR3 reads CASRQQGRSNTGELFF. In DNA form, the CDR3 reads TGTGCCAGCAGACAACAGGGGAGGTCCAACACCGGGGAGCTGTTTTTT. The whole variable domain, remainder taken from reference TRBV28 and TRBJ2-2, is DVKVTQSSRYLVKRTGEKVFLECVQDMDHENMFWYRQDPGLGLRLIYFSYDVKMKEKGDIPEGYSVSREKKERFSLILESASTNQTSMYLCASRQQGRSNTGELFFGEGSRLTVL.

V and J are TRBV2 and TRBJ2-5, with D maybe TRBD2 (7 bases). V lost 8 bases to trimming and J lost 2 bases, with 18 bases between them. There are 15 residues in the CDR3. Germline loops: CDR1 SNHLY, CDR2 FYNNEI. DNA for the CDR3: TGTGCCAGCGGGCGAAAGGGGGGGCATCAAGAGACCCAGTACTTC. It translates to CASGRKGGHQETQYF.

About this clone: The same CDR3 can be traced to other DNA sequences in this sample. This rearrangement joins TRBV2 to TRBJ1-1; no firm D call. The CDR3 has 11 residues. Germline-derived CDR1 and CDR2 are SNHLY and FYNNEI. Trimming left V 8 bases short and J 3 bases short, with 7 bases between. The CDR3 here is CASSRDTEAFF. CDR3 nucleotide sequence: TGTGCCAGCTCCCGGGACACTGAAGCTTTCTTT.

The chain is built from TRBV5-4 and TRBJ2-2, with 12 bases aligning to TRBD2. V was pared by 0 bases and J by 5 bases, with 2 bases of the junction left unmatched. This CDR3 region has 16 residues. Germline values: CDR1 SGHNT, CDR2 YYREEE (reference sequence). The CDR3 here is CASSLATSGSTGELFF. As DNA, the CDR3 is TGTGCCAGCAGCTTGGCGACTAGCGGGAGTACCGGGGAGCTGTTTTTT.

Comment on this clone: Other DNA sequences in this specimen translate into the identical CDR3. The chain links TRBV5-1 to TRBJ2-7; 10 bases agree with TRBD2. Trimming cost V 4 bases and J 4 bases; bases outside gene matches: 2. Germline lookup yields CDR1 SGHRS and CDR2 YFSETQ. This CDR3 is built from 13 residues. CDR3: CASSRTSGYEQYF. The CDR3 DNA reads as TGCGCCAGCAGCAGGACTAGCGGTTACGAGCAGTACTTC. Based on the CDR3 plus reference TRBV5-1 and TRBJ2-7, the full variable domain is KAGVTQTPRYLIKTRGQQVTLSCSPISGHRSVSWYQQTPGQGLQFLFEYFSETQRNKGNFPGRFSGRQFSNSRSEMNVSTLELGDSALYLCASSRTSGYEQYFGPGTRLTVT.

The rearrangement joins TRBV2 to TRBJ2-7; D tentatively reads TRBD1 or TRBD2 (5 bases each). The germline V and J ends were trimmed by 4 bases and 2 bases, with 18 bases remaining between them. This CDR3 is 16 amino acids long. Germline V lookup: CDR1 SNHLY, CDR2 FYNNEI. The CDR3, as DNA: TGTGCCAGCAGTGCGGGATGGGGGACGGACGCCTACGAGCAGTACTTC. This gives the protein CASSAGWGTDAYEQYF. The entire variable domain, with the rest obtained from reference TRBV2 and TRBJ2-7, is as follows: EPEVTQTPSHQVTQMGQEVILRCVPISNHLYFYWYRQILGQKVEFLVSFYNNEISEKSEIFDDQFSVERPDGSNFTLKIRSTKLEDSAMYFCASSAGWGTDAYEQYFGPGTRLTVT.

V is TRBV11-2 and J is TRBJ1-1, with D hard to call. There are 14 residues in the CDR3. V was clipped by 7 bases and J by 1 base, with 13 bases between them. Germline CDR1 and CDR2: SGHAT and FQNNGV. The CDR3 sequence is CASNSFNRNTEAFF. The CDR3 DNA is TGTGCCAGCAACAGCTTTAATCGGAACACTGAAGCTTTCTTT.

The chain has TRBV27 and TRBJ2-3; D is uncertain. Germline CDR1 MNHEY, CDR2 SMNVEV (reference sequence). V lost 5 bases to trimming and J lost 3 bases, with 9 bases between them. The CDR3 runs to 13 residues. In nucleotides, the CDR3 is TGTGCCAGCAGTCTACTCCGGACAGATACGCAGTATTTT. Translation: CASSLLRTDTQYF.

The genes are TRBV9 and TRBJ1-4; weak D call: TRBD1 (5 bases). Per the germline V gene, CDR1 is SGDLS and CDR2 is YYNGEE. Trimming removed 4 bases from V and 7 bases from J, with 23 bases in between. The length of the CDR3 is 17 residues. The CDR3 DNA is TGTGCCAGCAGCCCACAAGACGTGACAGCTTTGGGTGAAAAACTGTTTTTT. It yields the protein CASSPQDVTALGEKLFF.

This clone was seen once. J is TRBJ2-1 and V is TRBV28; 14 nucleotides align to TRBD2. CDR1 is MDHEN, CDR2 SYDVKM, per germline. The ends lost 3 bases at V and 6 bases at J; junction bases unmatched: 7. CDR3 size: 17 residues. The CDR3 DNA reads as TGTGCCAGCAGTTTGGGACTAGCGGGAGCGTATGGCAATGAGCAGTTCTTC. Translating it yields CASSLGLAGAYGNEQFF.

This clone has just one count. This chain uses TRBV9 with TRBJ2-1; 8 bases fit TRBD2. Germline V gene data show CDR1 as SGDLS and CDR2 as YYNGEE. V lost 4 bases to trimming and J lost 0 bases; unmatched junction nucleotides: 6. This CDR3 has 16 amino acids. This chain's CDR3 is CASSSTSVSSYNEQFF. CDR3 nucleotide sequence: TGTGCCAGCAGCTCGACTAGCGTGAGCTCCTACAATGAGCAGTTCTTC.

V usage is TRBV6-1 and J usage is TRBJ1-5; no clear D. CDR1 is MNHNS and CDR2 is SASEGT in the germline V gene. Trimming stripped 3 bases from V and 6 bases from J, with 12 bases between. CDR3 length equals 14 residues. CDR3 region: CASSDWFRLQPQHF. DNA for the CDR3: TGTGCCAGCAGTGACTGGTTCAGGCTTCAGCCCCAGCATTTT.

This rearrangement joins TRBV5-5 to TRBJ2-2; TRBD1 might be the D (6 bases). This CDR3 has 15 residues. With 1 base removed from V and 1 base from J, the gap between germline ends came to 8 bases. CDR1 is SGHKS, CDR2 YYEKEE, per germline (reference sequence). CDR3 sequence: CASSLTGMNTGELFF. For the CDR3, the DNA is TGTGCCAGCAGCTTGACAGGGATGAACACCGGGGAGCTGTTTTTT.

The chain carries TRBV7-2 and TRBJ2-5; possibly TRBD1 for D (7 bases). The V end lost 4 bases, the J end lost 3 bases, and 9 bases lay between the germline ends. Per germline, CDR1 SGHTA and CDR2 FQGNSA. CDR3 length: 13 residues. The CDR3 protein is CASSSGGKETQYF. The CDR3 nucleotides read TGTGCCAGCAGCTCAGGGGGGAAAGAGACCCAGTACTTC.

The J gene is TRBJ2-7, the V gene TRBV18; D might be TRBD1 or TRBD2, each matching 6 bases. Trimming took 5 bases from V and 2 from J, leaving 10 bases between them. Germline V CDR1 and CDR2: KGHSH, LQKENI. The CDR3 is 13 residues long. This chain's CDR3 is CASSRGATYEQYF. The CDR3 region has the DNA TGTGCCAGCTCAAGGGGGGCCACCTACGAGCAGTACTTC.

The chain recombines TRBV7-9 with TRBJ2-1, with D maybe TRBD1 (6 bases). V lost 11 bases and J 5 bases, leaving 22 bases between the germline ends. CDR1 and CDR2 from the germline V gene are SEHNR and FQNEAQ (reference sequence). The CDR3 has 15 residues. The CDR3 here is CAVLEAGGTHNEQFF. CDR3 nucleotides: TGTGCCGTGTTGGAGGCCGGTGGGACACACAATGAGCAGTTCTTC.

The V and J genes are TRBV28 and TRBJ1-5; 11 bases map to TRBD1. Per the germline V gene, CDR1 is MDHEN and CDR2 is SYDVKM. Germline trimming cut 4 bases from V and 3 bases from J; bases unmatched to any gene: 11. There are 18 residues in the CDR3. The chain's CDR3 is CASSSRPGTGGYNQPQHF. The CDR3 region has the DNA TGTGCCAGCAGTTCCCGTCCCGGGACAGGGGGATACAATCAGCCCCAGCATTTT.

This chain uses TRBV5-1 with TRBJ2-7; D is unclear. Germline V gene lookup returns CDR1 SGHRS and CDR2 YFSETQ. Trimming removed 4 bases at V and 3 bases at J, with 11 bases between. The CDR3 extends over 13 amino acids. The CDR3 is CASSDVIHYEQYF. CDR3 coding DNA: TGCGCCAGCAGCGATGTCATCCACTACGAGCAGTACTTC.

This clone is a singleton in its sample. The rearrangement joins TRBV6-5 to TRBJ1-4; D unclear. The CDR3 is 13 residues long. Germline V gives CDR1 MNHEY, CDR2 SVGAGI. V was shortened by 1 base and J by 8 bases, with 8 bases between the two germline ends. CDR3 sequence: CASSYWKAEKLFF. The CDR3 bases are TGTGCCAGCAGTTACTGGAAGGCGGAAAAACTGTTTTTT.

The chain employs TRBV4-3 and TRBJ1-1; D remains ambiguous. Germline CDR1 and CDR2: LGHNA and YSLEER. Between the trimmed V and J ends, which lost 1 base and 4 bases, there was a span of 10 bases. This CDR3 region has 14 residues. CDR3 loop: CASSQVVRVTEAFF. The CDR3, as DNA: TGCGCCAGCAGCCAAGTTGTTCGAGTCACTGAAGCTTTCTTT.

This clone was seen just once. This chain joins TRBV6-5 and TRBJ2-7; 9 positions agree with TRBD2. Germline CDR1 and CDR2: MNHEY and SVGAGI. Unmatched junction bases numbered 9, after V lost 4 bases and J lost 5 bases. There are 15 residues in the CDR3. The CDR3 spells CASSFGGAGGNEQYF. CDR3 nucleotides: TGTGCCAGCAGTTTCGGAGGGGCGGGAGGGAACGAGCAGTACTTC.